The 18 T cell receptor beta chains given below trace back to one sample, sequenced in a study of CD8 T cells in Susac syndrome. It was with random hexamers that roughly 0.5 to 1 ug RNA was reverse transcribed. TCRdb analysed the immunoSEQ multiplex PCR reads with MiXCR anew, one entry per CDR3 protein. This table has some 450,000 distinct CDR3 sequences, more than 70% appearing once. The material sequenced was CD8+ T cells from PBMCs. The receptors stem from a human donor with multiple sclerosis.

The chain is built from TRBV6-5 and TRBJ1-6, with a possible D match to TRBD1 (5 bases). The CDR3 length is 15 residues. Germline-derived CDR1 and CDR2 are MNHEY and SVGAGI. Deletions cut 1 base from V and 5 bases from J, with 9 bases between. The DNA of the CDR3 is TGTGCCAGCAGTTACTTTGAAGGGGATAATTCACCCCTCCACTTT. As protein: CASSYFEGDNSPLHF.

This CDR3 is CASSSDRRIYNEQFF. CDR3 in DNA: TGTGCCAGCAGCTCGGACCGGAGAATTTACAATGAGCAGTTCTTC. V gene TRBV7-9 combines with J gene TRBJ2-1, with no clear D. Per germline, CDR1 SEHNR and CDR2 FQNEAQ (reference sequence). This CDR3 spans 15 amino acids. Trimming removed 4 bases from V and 4 bases from J, with 14 bases in between. Together with reference TRBV7-9 and TRBJ2-1, the CDR3 gives the full variable domain: DTGVSQNPRHKITKRGQNVTFRCDPISEHNRLYWYRQTLGQGPEFLTYFQNEAQLEKSRLLSDRFSAERPKGSFSTLEIQRTEQGDSAMYLCASSSDRRIYNEQFFGPGTRLTVL.

The chain combines TRBV10-3 with TRBJ1-1; 7 bases line up with TRBD1. The germline V gene has CDR1 ENHRY and CDR2 SYGVKD. This CDR3 is 16 amino acids long. The V and J ends lost 3 bases and 0 bases, in that order; junction bases with no gene match: 7. The CDR3 DNA sequence: TGTGCCATCAGTGATCGGGACAGCGATTTGAACACTGAAGCTTTCTTT. It specifies CAISDRDSDLNTEAFF.

The CDR3 here is CSVELAGTGYEQYF. The DNA of the CDR3 is TGCAGCGTTGAGCTAGCAGGGACCGGCTACGAGCAGTACTTC. V and J are TRBV29-1 and TRBJ2-7; D is tentatively TRBD1 or TRBD2 (5 bases each). Trimming removed 3 bases from V and 3 bases from J, with 15 bases in between. The V gene's germline CDR1 is SQVTM and CDR2 ANQGSEA. The CDR3 is 14 residues long.

The J gene is TRBJ2-7, the V gene TRBV7-6; the D gene is possibly TRBD2 (6 bases). The CDR3 is made up of 16 amino acids. Trimming removed 4 bases at V and 7 bases at J, with 23 bases between. CDR1 and CDR2 (germline): SGHVS, FNYEAQ. Written as DNA, the CDR3 is TGTGCCAGCAGCTCGGGGGAGACTGATCCCGCCCAAGAGCAGTACTTC. Its protein product is CASSSGETDPAQEQYF. The variable domain in full, with the rest retrieved from reference TRBV7-6 and TRBJ2-7, is GAGVSQSPRYKVTKRGQDVALRCDPISGHVSLYWYRQALGQGPEFLTYFNYEAQQDKSGLPNDRFSAERPEGSISTLTIQRTEQRDSAMYRCASSSGETDPAQEQYFGPGTRLTVT.

V usage is TRBV7-6 and J usage is TRBJ1-5, with no clear D. The germline V and J ends were trimmed by 3 bases and 3 bases, with 9 bases remaining between them. CDR1 and CDR2 from the germline V gene are SGHVS and FNYEAQ. CDR3 length: 14 residues. CDR3 residues: CASSLGTFNQPQHF. CDR3 nucleotide sequence: TGTGCCAGCAGCTTGGGCACCTTCAATCAGCCCCAGCATTTT. Full variable domain (outside the CDR3, taken from reference TRBV7-6 and TRBJ1-5): GAGVSQSPRYKVTKRGQDVALRCDPISGHVSLYWYRQALGQGPEFLTYFNYEAQQDKSGLPNDRFSAERPEGSISTLTIQRTEQRDSAMYRCASSLGTFNQPQHFGDGTRLSIL.

This rearrangement joins TRBV30 to TRBJ2-5; unclear D gene. The V end was cut by 3 bases, the J end by 3 bases, with 17 bases between. Germline-derived CDR1 and CDR2 are GTSNPN and SVGIG (reference sequence). This CDR3 is built from 15 residues. CDR3 DNA sequence: TGTGCCTGGAGCTCCCTCAGCCCTCTTAAAGAGACCCAGTACTTC. It specifies CAWSSLSPLKETQYF. The whole variable domain, remainder taken from reference TRBV30 and TRBJ2-5, is SQTIHQWPATLVQPVGSPLSLECTVEGTSNPNLYWYRQAAGRGLQLLFYSVGIGQISSEVPQNLSASRPQDRQFILSSKKLLLSDSGFYLCAWSSLSPLKETQYFGPGTRLLVL.

This sequence joins TRBV27 and TRBJ2-7; TRBD2 matches 11 bases. Trimming took 6 bases from V and 4 from J; bases not matched to a gene: 11. In germline, CDR1 is MNHEY, CDR2 SMNVEV (reference sequence). The CDR3 has 16 amino acids. DNA for the CDR3: TGTGCCAGCAGCCGGATAATAGCGGGAGGGCCTTACGAGCAGTACTTC. Protein sequence: CASSRIIAGGPYEQYF.

J is TRBJ1-1 and V is TRBV19; D unclear. The CDR3 runs 17 residues. Trimming removed 5 bases from V and 6 bases from J, with 25 bases in between. CDR1 is LNHDA and CDR2 is SQIVND in the germline V gene (reference sequence). The CDR3 sequence: CASSPWEFPTPYAEAFF. The CDR3 DNA follows: TGTGCCAGTAGTCCTTGGGAGTTCCCGACTCCCTACGCTGAAGCTTTCTTT.

CDR3 bases: TGTGCCAGCAGTCCCACGGGACTCAATGGGGGAGATACGCAGTATTTT. It is translated as CASSPTGLNGGDTQYF. The chain uses TRBV12-3 or TRBV12-4 and TRBJ2-3, with a tentative D call TRBD2 (6 bases). Between the trimmed V and J ends, which lost 5 bases and 5 bases, there was a span of 20 bases. The CDR3 is 16 residues long.

Here the CDR3 DNA reads TGCGCCAGCAGCCCGGCTCCTACCGACAGTGCCCGCGGCTACACCTTC. Its translation: CASSPAPTDSARGYTF. This sequence joins TRBV5-1 and TRBJ1-2; weak D call: TRBD1 (5 bases). The CDR3 extends over 16 amino acids. The V and J ends lost 4 bases and 8 bases respectively, with 24 bases between them. CDR1 is SGHRS, CDR2 YFSETQ, per germline.

The rearrangement uses TRBV5-4 and TRBJ2-1; no clear D. Germline CDR1 is SGHNT and CDR2 is YYREEE (reference sequence). The length of the CDR3 is 16 residues. V was clipped by 0 bases and J by 4 bases, with 14 bases between them. CDR3 sequence: CASSLGVTWAYNEQFF. The DNA for the CDR3 is TGTGCCAGCAGCTTGGGAGTCACGTGGGCTTACAATGAGCAGTTCTTC.

The chain couples TRBV5-4 to TRBJ1-1; D remains unclear. This CDR3 spans 14 amino acids. Germline V gives CDR1 SGHNT, CDR2 YYREEE (reference sequence). Trimming shortened V by 4 bases and J by 0 bases, and 10 bases separated the two germline ends. The CDR3 is CASSGAAMNTEAFF. The CDR3, as DNA: TGTGCCAGCAGCGGAGCGGCAATGAACACTGAAGCTTTCTTT.

The rearrangement uses TRBV7-9 and TRBJ2-2; the D gene is possibly TRBD2 (7 bases). The CDR3 covers 17 residues. Trimming cost V 6 bases and J 9 bases, with 26 bases left between them. CDR1 and CDR2 (germline): SEHNR, FQNEAQ (reference sequence). Here the CDR3 reads CASSSPGGPGGRRELFF. The CDR3 nucleotides are TGTGCCAGCAGTAGCCCCGGGGGCCCGGGGGGTCGGCGGGAGCTGTTTTTT. Full variable domain (outside the CDR3, taken from reference TRBV7-9 and TRBJ2-2): DTGVSQNPRHKITKRGQNVTFRCDPISEHNRLYWYRQTLGQGPEFLTYFQNEAQLEKSRLLSDRFSAERPKGSFSTLEIQRTEQGDSAMYLCASSSPGGPGGRRELFFGEGSRLTVL.

The chain links TRBV12-3 or TRBV12-4 to TRBJ1-1, with TRBD1 matching over 10 bases. V shed 5 bases, J shed 3 bases, and the junction held 9 bases outside the gene matches. CDR3 size: 16 residues. In nucleotides, the CDR3 is TGTGCCAGCAGTGGACAGGGGGACGGAGGCTACACTGAAGCTTTCTTT. It encodes CASSGQGDGGYTEAFF.

The chain's CDR3 is CASSHIDRANTEAFF. The CDR3 coding sequence is TGCGCCAGCAGCCACATAGACAGGGCGAACACTGAAGCTTTCTTT. The rearrangement uses TRBV4-1 and TRBJ1-1, with 7 bases identical to TRBD1. Unmatched junction bases numbered 5, after V lost 3 bases and J lost 1 base. Germline V gene sequence: CDR1 MGHRA, CDR2 YSYEKL. CDR3 length equals 15 residues.

V and J are TRBV30 and TRBJ2-7, with D unclear. Germline V lookup: CDR1 GTSNPN, CDR2 SVGIG (reference sequence). Deletions cut 3 bases from V and 1 base from J, with 10 bases between. This CDR3 comprises 13 residues. The CDR3 DNA is TGTGCCTGGAGCACGGTCTCGTCCTACGAGCAGTACTTC. Translated: CAWSTVSSYEQYF.

This sequence joins TRBV4-1 and TRBJ1-1; a weak D match, TRBD1 (5 bases). The ends were cut back, 4 bases at V and 1 base at J, with 13 bases in the middle. This CDR3 spans 15 amino acids. In germline, CDR1 is MGHRA, CDR2 YSYEKL. CDR3: CASSPAGEENTEAFF. The CDR3 DNA reads as TGCGCCAGCAGCCCCGCGGGGGAGGAGAACACTGAAGCTTTCTTT.